Listed below are T cell receptor beta chains from one sample, sequenced in a study of T cells in Graves' hyperthyroidism and ophthalmopathy. One entry per CDR3 protein, called by TCRdb with MiXCR from the multiplex PCR reads. The sample lists roughly 500,000 distinct CDR3 sequences; 11% to 15% were seen once. Input material: blood. The receptors come from a woman younger than 45 with Graves' hyperthyroidism that later progressed to Graves' ophthalmopathy. The CDR3 runs from the conserved cysteine through the conserved F or W. A D gene is named only where the DNA matches it firmly. Only part of the rows carry a size: once, few, many, or a class if the clone is expanded.

TRBJ2-1	-	14	TRBV5-1	TRBD2	TGCGCCAGCAGCTTGCTAGCGGCAAGGGATGAGCAGTTCTTC	CASSLLAARDEQFF
TRBJ2-5	many	14	TRBV29-1	-	TGCAGCGTAGCCACCCTAAGGGCAGGGGAGACCCAGTACTTC	CSVATLRAGETQYF
TRBJ1-2	many	13	TRBV28	-	TGTGCCAGCAGCCCCGGCGGGCCCTATGGCTACACCTTC	CASSPGGPYGYTF
TRBJ2-2	many	13	TRBV12-3/TRBV12-4	TRBD1	TGTGCCAGCAGTAACAGGGGAACCGGGGAGCTGTTTTTT	CASSNRGTGELFF
TRBJ1-1	many	13	TRBV18	-	TGTGCCAGCTCACCACAGGAGAACACTGAAGCTTTCTTT	CASSPQENTEAFF
TRBJ1-6	many	14	TRBV6-2/TRBV6-3	-	TGTGCCAGCAGTTACAGCGGAGATAGTTCACCCCTCCACTTT	CASSYSGDSSPLHF
TRBJ2-7	many	14	TRBV19	-	TGTGCCAGTAGTTCCATTAGCGGACTCTACGAGCAGTACTTC	CASSSISGLYEQYF
TRBJ1-6	many	17	TRBV6-1	TRBD1	TGTGCCAGCAGTCCACAGACAGGGATAGGCGGGCATTCACCCCTCCACTTT	CASSPQTGIGGHSPLHF
TRBJ2-1	many	15	TRBV20-1	-	TGCAGTGCTAGAGACGGCGTGAGCTCCTACAATGAGCAGTTCTTC	CSARDGVSSYNEQFF
TRBJ2-7	-	15	TRBV19	TRBD2	TGTGCCAGTAGTACCACCGGGACTATTCGCTCCGAGCAGTACTTC	CASSTTGTIRSEQYF
TRBJ2-1	many	19	TRBV24-1	TRBD2	TGTGCCACCAGCACGATTAGAGTCCCGGGACTAGGGTCCTACAATGAGCAGTTCTTC	CATSTIRVPGLGSYNEQFF
TRBJ2-3	-	15	TRBV5-1	-	TGCGCCAGCAGCTTGGGGACTAACCCCACAGATACGCAGTATTTT	CASSLGTNPTDTQYF
TRBJ1-2	many	13	TRBV6-1	-	TGTGCCAGCAGGTCGGGCCAGGGGTATGGCTACACCTTC	CASRSGQGYGYTF
TRBJ2-3	many	16	TRBV11-3	-	TGTGCCAGCAGCTTATCCCTCGGGACTAGCACAGATACGCAGTATTTT	CASSLSLGTSTDTQYF
TRBJ2-3	-	15	TRBV12-3/TRBV12-4	-	TGTGCCAGCAGTTTAGGAGGGGACATTAGGGATACGCAGTATTTT	CASSLGGDIRDTQYF
TRBJ2-1	few	12	TRBV19	-	TGTGCCAGTAGCCTCCATATTAATGAGCAGTTCTTC	CASSLHINEQFF
TRBJ1-1	many	13	TRBV12-3/TRBV12-4	-	TGTGCCAGCAGTTTAGCGTCCGCGGCTGAAGCTTTCTTT	CASSLASAAEAFF
TRBJ2-3	many	14	TRBV27	-	TGTGCCAGCAGCCTTAGCTCTAGCACAGATACGCAGTATTTT	CASSLSSSTDTQYF